This is a list of T cell receptor beta chains from one sample in a study of cytotoxic CD8 clonotypes in ibrutinib-treated CLL. The repertoire was sequenced with immunoSEQ multiplex PCR; TCRdb's copy has only in-frame clones and lacks some. The sample carries about 140,000 clones, about 72% recorded once. Here the sequenced sample was PBMCs, taken after 12 months of ibrutinib treatment. The origin of the receptors is a human donor with chronic lymphocytic leukemia. The CDR3 runs from the conserved cysteine through the conserved F or W. A D gene is named only where the DNA matches it firmly. Clone sizes are given selectively: once, few, many, or a class where the clone is expanded.

clone size	V gene	J gene	D gene	CDR3 DNA	CDR3 protein
NA	TRBV2	TRBJ1-2	NA	TGTGCCAGCAGTGTTGTAGTTTTGGTCTATGGCTACACCTTC	CASSVVVLVYGYTF
NA	TRBV7-6	TRBJ2-1	NA	TGTGCCAGCAGCTTACAGGTCAAGGGTGAAGCGTACAATGAGCAGTTCTTC	CASSLQVKGEAYNEQFF
few	TRBV7-6	TRBJ2-5	TRBD2	TGTGCCAGCAGACCGGGACTAGCGGTGGAAGAGACCCAGTACTTC	CASRPGLAVEETQYF
few	TRBV27	TRBJ1-1	TRBD1	TGTGCCAGCAGTATCCTCGGGACAGCGAACACTGAAGCTTTCTTT	CASSILGTANTEAFF
NA	TRBV15	TRBJ1-1	NA	TGTGCCACCAGCAGAGATCATCTGGTTACTGAAGCTTTCTTT	CATSRDHLVTEAFF
NA	TRBV7-8	TRBJ2-3	NA	TGTGCCAGCAGCTTATCAGATACGCAGTATTTT	CASSLSDTQYF
NA	TRBV6-6	TRBJ2-7	TRBD1	TGTGCCAGCAGTTGGGGACAGGGGGCCAACGAGCAGTACTTC	CASSWGQGANEQYF
few	TRBV18	TRBJ1-5	NA	TGTGCCAGCTCACCACTTGGAGGTCCCCACAATCAGCCCCAGCATTTT	CASSPLGGPHNQPQHF
few	TRBV5-1	TRBJ2-5	NA	TGCGCCAGCAGCTCCTTTACCGGAGAGACCCAGTACTTC	CASSSFTGETQYF
NA	TRBV7-2	TRBJ1-1	NA	TGTGCCAGCAGCTTAGACGGGGAAACTGAAGCTTTCTTT	CASSLDGETEAFF
NA	TRBV19	TRBJ1-1	TRBD1	TGTGCCAGTAGTGCCACGCCGGGACAGGAGGTAAAGGGAGCTTTCTTT	CASSATPGQEVKGAFF
NA	TRBV18	TRBJ2-1	NA	TGTGCCAGCTCACCAAATGTCGGAACCAATGAGCAGTTCTTC	CASSPNVGTNEQFF
few	TRBV9	TRBJ1-6	NA	TGTGCCAGCAGCGAAAGACTGGACATCTTGGGTTCACCCCTCCACTTT	CASSERLDILGSPLHF
NA	TRBV7-8	TRBJ2-2	TRBD1	TGTGCCAGCAGCTCTGCCTTGGGACAGGGGGTCACCGGGGAGCTGTTTTTT	CASSSALGQGVTGELFF
NA	TRBV9	TRBJ2-5	NA	TGTGCCAGCAGCCCTACTCCAGGGAGGGAGACCCAGTACTTC	CASSPTPGRETQYF
once	TRBV6-5	TRBJ1-4	NA	TGTGCCAGCAGTTCTACGGGATCTAATGAAAAACTGTTTTTT	CASSSTGSNEKLFF
NA	TRBV5-8	TRBJ2-4	TRBD1	TGTGCCAGCAGCTCGTACCGGGACAGGGGGTACCTTTGGCAAAACATTCAGTACTTC	CASSSYRDRGYLWQNIQYF
few	TRBV2	TRBJ2-7	TRBD1	TGTGCCAGCAAAGGACAGGGGTACGAGCAGTACTTC	CASKGQGYEQYF
few	TRBV6-5	TRBJ2-2	NA	TGTGCCAGCAGTTACGATCCCGGGGAGCTGTTTTTT	CASSYDPGELFF
NA	TRBV5-1	TRBJ2-1	NA	TGCGCCAGCAGCTTGGCCAACGGGGCAGGCGGGGATGAGCAGTTCTTC	CASSLANGAGGDEQFF
NA	TRBV7-2	TRBJ1-1	NA	TGTGCCAGCAGCTTCGGGGGGCCCACTGAAGCTTTCTTT	CASSFGGPTEAFF
once	TRBV7-9	TRBJ1-4	NA	TGTGCCAGCAGCTTAGCTTGGCCATCCACTAATGAAAAACTGTTTTTT	CASSLAWPSTNEKLFF
once	TRBV11-3	TRBJ1-3	NA	TGTGCCAGCAGCTTCGTTTTCAAGGGGGGGAACACCATATATTTT	CASSFVFKGGNTIYF
NA	TRBV19	TRBJ1-1	NA	TGTGCCAGTAGTGGTGGGGGCTCCTTAACTGAAGCTTTCTTT	CASSGGGSLTEAFF
few	TRBV19	TRBJ1-1	NA	TGTGCCAGTAGTGTCCTGAGGAGTGAAGCTTTCTTT	CASSVLRSEAFF
NA	TRBV15	TRBJ1-5	NA	TGTGCCACCAGCAGAGATCAGGCATCTAATCAGCCCCAGCATTTT	CATSRDQASNQPQHF
NA	TRBV30	TRBJ2-7	TRBD2	TGTGCCTGGAGTTTGCGGGGGGCCTTCTACGAGCAGTACTTC	CAWSLRGAFYEQYF
NA	TRBV6-5	TRBJ1-3	TRBD1	TGTGCCAGCAGTCGGACAGGGACCTGGGATACCATATATTTT	CASSRTGTWDTIYF
NA	TRBV11-2	TRBJ2-7	TRBD1	TGTGCCAGCAGCTTACCACAGGGGGTCCACGAGCAGTACTTC	CASSLPQGVHEQYF
NA	TRBV9	TRBJ1-4	TRBD1	TGTGCCAGCAGCGTAGCATCAGGGGGTTTCGAAAAACTGTTTTTT	CASSVASGGFEKLFF
NA	TRBV27	TRBJ2-7	TRBD1	TGTGCCAGTATGACAGGGACAGGAGGGATTCCCTACGAGCAGTACTTC	CASMTGTGGIPYEQYF
NA	TRBV19	TRBJ2-3	TRBD2	TGTGCCAGTAGTCGGGCTAGCGGGGGGACAGATACGCAGTATTTT	CASSRASGGTDTQYF
NA	TRBV2	TRBJ1-6	NA	TGTGCCAGCAGTTCCCGACCGGCCTATAATTCACCCCTCCACTTT	CASSSRPAYNSPLHF
NA	TRBV30	TRBJ1-4	NA	TGTGCCTGGAGTCGACAGCCCCAGTATGAAAAACTGTTTTTT	CAWSRQPQYEKLFF
NA	TRBV19	TRBJ2-7	NA	TGTGCCAGTAGTATATCGGCAGACTACGAGCAGTACTTC	CASSISADYEQYF
few	TRBV9	TRBJ2-3	NA	TGTGCCAGCAGCGTAGGGGTAGCGGTCAGCACAGATACGCAGTATTTT	CASSVGVAVSTDTQYF
NA	TRBV18	TRBJ2-1	TRBD2	TGTGCCAGCTCACCCGTTGACCCTAGCGGGAGGGGAAAAGAGCAGTTCTTC	CASSPVDPSGRGKEQFF
NA	TRBV5-4	TRBJ1-3	TRBD1	TGTGCCAGCAGCAGGAGACAGGGGATTGCTGGAAACACCATATATTTT	CASSRRQGIAGNTIYF
few	TRBV5-6	TRBJ2-7	TRBD1	TGTGCCAGCAGCTTAGGGACAGGGTTCTACGAGCAGTACTTC	CASSLGTGFYEQYF
NA	TRBV11-3	TRBJ2-5	TRBD2	TGTGCCAGCAGCGTTAGCGGGGGGAGTGAGACCCAGTACTTC	CASSVSGGSETQYF
NA	TRBV5-4	TRBJ2-2	TRBD1	TGTGCCAGCAGCTCGTTAACAGGGGGCGACACCGGGGAGCTGTTTTTT	CASSSLTGGDTGELFF
NA	TRBV14	TRBJ1-2	TRBD1	TGTGCCAGCAGCCATGCAGGGGGCGACGGCTACACCTTC	CASSHAGGDGYTF
NA	TRBV27	TRBJ2-5	NA	TGTGCCAGCAGTTTATCCGGACGGCGCTCCCAAGAGACCCAGTACTTC	CASSLSGRRSQETQYF
NA	TRBV20-1	TRBJ1-3	NA	TGCAGTGCGGTCTCTGGAAACACCATATATTTT	CSAVSGNTIYF
NA	TRBV11-3	TRBJ2-2	NA	TGTGCCAGCAGCTTAGATGGGGTCACCGGGGAGCTGTTTTTT	CASSLDGVTGELFF
NA	TRBV27	TRBJ2-7	NA	TGTGCCAGCAGTTTATCGAATGGGGTCGGCGAGCAGTACTTC	CASSLSNGVGEQYF